The 10 T cell receptor beta chains reported below all come from one sample, sequenced in a study of cytomegalovirus exposure and HLA in healthy donors. The PCR made use of 60 Vbeta and 13 Jbeta primers. Clones were sequenced by immunoSEQ multiplex PCR, and TCRdb holds only the in-frame ones, with some missing. The sample has about 110,000 clones, 80% to 85% seen once. The sequenced sample consisted of PBMCs. The receptors stem from a woman aged 55-69 years in good health and CMV-seropositive.

The chain carries TRBV6-6 and TRBJ2-1; 8 bases align to TRBD2. J gave up 10 bases and V 6 bases, and 11 bases lay outside the gene matches. Germline loops: CDR1 MNHNY, CDR2 SVGAGI (reference sequence). This CDR3 is built from 14 residues. The CDR3 is CASSPTRGGKEQFF. DNA of the CDR3: TGTGCCAGCAGCCCTACTCGGGGGGGGAAGGAGCAGTTCTTC.

V usage is TRBV6-5 and J usage is TRBJ2-7; possibly TRBD2 for D (6 bases). Germline CDR1 and CDR2: MNHEY and SVGAGI. Trimming pared 5 bases from V and 2 bases from J, leaving 10 bases between. The CDR3 is made up of 13 amino acids. DNA of the CDR3: TGTGCCAGCAGTATAGCGGTAACCTACGAGCAGTACTTC. This codes for CASSIAVTYEQYF.

The CDR3 nucleotides read TGTGCCAGCAGCCCCGGGACAGGGGTGGCGTGGTATGGCTACACCTTC. Translation gives CASSPGTGVAWYGYTF. This chain connects TRBV6-6 to TRBJ1-2, with 10 bases matching TRBD1. The CDR3 length is 16 residues. J was trimmed by 5 bases and V by 6 bases; bases with no gene match: 12. Germline V gene data show CDR1 as MNHNY and CDR2 as SVGAGI (reference sequence).

V gene TRBV28 combines with J gene TRBJ2-7, with 8 bases matching TRBD1. In germline, CDR1 is MDHEN, CDR2 SYDVKM. Unmatched junction bases numbered 13, after V lost 6 bases and J lost 6 bases. The CDR3 loop spans 15 amino acids. CDR3 DNA: TGTGCCAGCAGCAGACTCCGACAGGGGAAGGGCGAGCAGTACTTC. Translated: CASSRLRQGKGEQYF.

Sample share makes this clone medium-sized. The DNA of the CDR3 is TGTGCCAGCAGTGCTCATGGGGGGTACAATGAGCAGTTCTTC. Residues: CASSAHGGYNEQFF. V usage is TRBV6-5 and J usage is TRBJ2-1; weak D call: TRBD2 (6 bases). V dropped 5 bases and J dropped 4 bases, with 12 bases sitting between them. Germline V lookup: CDR1 MNHEY, CDR2 SVGAGI. The CDR3 sequence is 14 residues long.

The chain has TRBV19 and TRBJ1-1, with 8 bases matching TRBD1. CDR3 size: 16 residues. The germline CDR1 and CDR2 sequences are LNHDA and SQIVND (reference sequence). The ends lost 6 bases at V and 0 bases at J; junction bases unmatched: 9. The CDR3 nucleotides read TGTGCCAGTAGCCGACAGGGGATTACGGTGAACACTGAAGCTTTCTTT. Translation gives CASSRQGITVNTEAFF.

This chain uses TRBV27 with TRBJ2-1; 10 nucleotides line up with TRBD2. The CDR3 is made up of 16 amino acids. In germline, CDR1 is MNHEY, CDR2 SMNVEV (reference sequence). J was trimmed by 6 bases and V by 1 base; bases with no gene match: 6. This CDR3 is CASSLYLAGAGNEQFF. As DNA, the CDR3 is TGTGCCAGCAGTTTATATCTAGCGGGAGCGGGCAATGAGCAGTTCTTC.

A note on this clone: The germline gene is not matched at one end of the junction; a read error may be the cause. V usage is TRBV5-6 and J usage is TRBJ2-3, with TRBD2 matching over 16 bases. CDR1 and CDR2 (germline): SGHDT, YYEEEE. The CDR3 covers 19 residues. The CDR3 bases are TGTGCCAGCAGCTCGGGACTAGCGGGAGGGCCGTCTAGCAGAGATACGCAGTATTTT. Translation gives CASSSGLAGGPSSRDTQYF.

The chain carries TRBV18 and TRBJ1-1; D not resolved. Trimming cost V 0 bases and J 10 bases, with 18 bases left between them. The CDR3 is 15 residues long. Germline loops: CDR1 KGHSH, CDR2 LQKENI. CDR3 amino acids: CASSPPSSVEAGAFF. The DNA for the CDR3 is TGTGCCAGCTCACCACCCAGTAGCGTCGAGGCCGGAGCTTTCTTT. Using reference TRBV18 and TRBJ1-1 for the parts outside the CDR3, the full variable domain is NAGVMQNPRHLVRRRGQEARLRCSPMKGHSHVYWYRQLPEEGLKFMVYLQKENIIDESGMPKERFSAEFPKEGPSILRIQQVVRGDSAAYFCASSPPSSVEAGAFFGQGTRLTVV.

The rearrangement joins TRBV7-2 to TRBJ2-7, with TRBD2 as a possible D gene (6 bases). The CDR3 extends over 14 amino acids. V was pared by 5 bases and J by 7 bases, with 18 bases between. Germline V CDR1 and CDR2: SGHTA, FQGNSA. CDR3 loop: CASSRTSLSLEQYF. The CDR3 coding sequence is TGTGCCAGCAGCCGTACTAGCCTCAGCTTAGAGCAGTACTTC.